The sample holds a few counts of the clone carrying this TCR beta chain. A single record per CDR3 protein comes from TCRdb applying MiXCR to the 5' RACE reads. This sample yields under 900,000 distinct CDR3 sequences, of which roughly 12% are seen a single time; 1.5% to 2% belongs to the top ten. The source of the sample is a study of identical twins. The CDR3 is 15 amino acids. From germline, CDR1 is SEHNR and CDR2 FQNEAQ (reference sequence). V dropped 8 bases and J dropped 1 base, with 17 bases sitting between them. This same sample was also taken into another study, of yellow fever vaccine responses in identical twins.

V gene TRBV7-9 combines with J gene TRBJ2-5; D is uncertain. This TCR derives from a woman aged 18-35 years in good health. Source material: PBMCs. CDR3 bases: TGTGCCAGCGCCCCCTTAGGGAAGATCCAAGAGACCCAGTACTTC. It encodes CASAPLGKIQETQYF. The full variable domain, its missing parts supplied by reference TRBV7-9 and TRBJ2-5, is DTGVSQNPRHKITKRGQNVTFRCDPISEHNRLYWYRQTLGQGPEFLTYFQNEAQLEKSRLLSDRFSAERPKGSFSTLEIQRTEQGDSAMYLCASAPLGKIQETQYFGPGTRLLVL.